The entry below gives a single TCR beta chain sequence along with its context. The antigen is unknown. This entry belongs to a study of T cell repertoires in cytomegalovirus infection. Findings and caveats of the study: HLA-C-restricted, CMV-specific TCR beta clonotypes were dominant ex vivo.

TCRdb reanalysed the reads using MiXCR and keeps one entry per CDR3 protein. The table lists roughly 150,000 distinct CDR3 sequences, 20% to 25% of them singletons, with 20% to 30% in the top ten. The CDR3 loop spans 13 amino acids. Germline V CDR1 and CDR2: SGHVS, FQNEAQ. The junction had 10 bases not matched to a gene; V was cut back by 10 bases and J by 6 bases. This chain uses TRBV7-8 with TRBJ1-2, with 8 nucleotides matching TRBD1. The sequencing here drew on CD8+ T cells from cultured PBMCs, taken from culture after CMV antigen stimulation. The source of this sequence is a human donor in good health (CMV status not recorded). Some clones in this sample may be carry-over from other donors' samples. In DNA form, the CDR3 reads TGTGCCACCCATGCCACAGGGGGGAATGGCTACACCTTC. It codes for CATHATGGNGYTF.